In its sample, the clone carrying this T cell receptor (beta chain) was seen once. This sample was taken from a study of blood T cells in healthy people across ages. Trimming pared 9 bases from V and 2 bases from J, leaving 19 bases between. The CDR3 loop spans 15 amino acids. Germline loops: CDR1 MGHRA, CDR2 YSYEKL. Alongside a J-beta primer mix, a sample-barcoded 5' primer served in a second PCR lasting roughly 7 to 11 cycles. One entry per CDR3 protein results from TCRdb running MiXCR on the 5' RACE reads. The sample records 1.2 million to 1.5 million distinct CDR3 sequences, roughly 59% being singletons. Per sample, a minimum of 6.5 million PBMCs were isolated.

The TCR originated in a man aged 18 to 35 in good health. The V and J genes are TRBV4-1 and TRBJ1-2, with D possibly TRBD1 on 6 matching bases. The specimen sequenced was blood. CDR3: CASGGGREANYGYTF. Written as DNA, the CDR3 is TGCGCCAGTGGGGGGGGCAGGGAGGCCAACTATGGCTACACCTTC.